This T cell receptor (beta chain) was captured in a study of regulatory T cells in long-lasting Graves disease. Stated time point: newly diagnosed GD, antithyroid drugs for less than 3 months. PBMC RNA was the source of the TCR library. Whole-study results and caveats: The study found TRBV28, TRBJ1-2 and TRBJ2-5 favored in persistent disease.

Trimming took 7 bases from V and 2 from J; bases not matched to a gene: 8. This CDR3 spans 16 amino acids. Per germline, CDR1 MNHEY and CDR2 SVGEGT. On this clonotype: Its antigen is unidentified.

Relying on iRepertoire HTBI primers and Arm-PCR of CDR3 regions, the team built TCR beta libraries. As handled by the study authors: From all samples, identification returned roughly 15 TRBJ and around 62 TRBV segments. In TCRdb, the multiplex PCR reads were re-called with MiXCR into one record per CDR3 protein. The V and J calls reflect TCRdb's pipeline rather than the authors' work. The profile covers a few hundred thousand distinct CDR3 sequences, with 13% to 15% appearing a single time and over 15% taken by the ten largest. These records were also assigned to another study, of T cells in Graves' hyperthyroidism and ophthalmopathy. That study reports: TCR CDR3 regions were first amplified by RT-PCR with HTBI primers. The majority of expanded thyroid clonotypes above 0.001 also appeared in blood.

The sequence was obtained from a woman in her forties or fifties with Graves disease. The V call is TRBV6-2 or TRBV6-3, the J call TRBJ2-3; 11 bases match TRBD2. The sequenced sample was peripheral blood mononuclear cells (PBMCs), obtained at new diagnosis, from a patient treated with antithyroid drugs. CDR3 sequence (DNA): TGTGCCAGCATCCAACTAGCGGGAGTTTACACAGATACGCAGTATTTT. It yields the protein CASIQLAGVYTDTQYF.